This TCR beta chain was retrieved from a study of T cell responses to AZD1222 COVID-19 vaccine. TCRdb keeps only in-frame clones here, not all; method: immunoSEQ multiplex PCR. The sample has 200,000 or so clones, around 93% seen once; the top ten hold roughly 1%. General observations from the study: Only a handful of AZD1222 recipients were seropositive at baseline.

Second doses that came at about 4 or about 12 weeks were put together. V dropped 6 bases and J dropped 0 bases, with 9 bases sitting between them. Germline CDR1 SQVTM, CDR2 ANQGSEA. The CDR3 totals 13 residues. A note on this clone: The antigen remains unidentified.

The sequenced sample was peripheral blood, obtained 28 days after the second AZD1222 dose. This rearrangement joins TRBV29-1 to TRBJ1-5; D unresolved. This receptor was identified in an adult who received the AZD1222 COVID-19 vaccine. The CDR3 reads CSVGGNSNQPQHF. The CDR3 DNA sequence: TGCAGCGTGGGCGGGAATAGCAATCAGCCCCAGCATTTT.